The 2 T cell receptor beta chains in this list originate from one sample, sequenced in a study of T cells in Graves' hyperthyroidism and ophthalmopathy. TCR beta CDR3 regions were amplified from RNA transcripts. During a first-round RT-PCR of the TCR CDR3, the HTBI primer set was used. Using its own MiXCR run on the multiplex PCR reads, TCRdb lists one record per CDR3 protein. The sample lists fewer than 500,000 distinct CDR3 sequences, approximately 15% occurring once. Material: blood. These receptors all come from a man in his thirties or forties with Graves' hyperthyroidism that later progressed to Graves' ophthalmopathy.

This clonotype occurred many times. This chain connects TRBV6-6 to TRBJ2-1; 8 bases are a match to TRBD2. J lost 7 bases, V lost 0 bases, and 8 bases had no gene match. Germline V gene lookup returns CDR1 MNHNY and CDR2 SVGAGI (reference sequence). This CDR3 contains 16 residues. CDR3 in amino acids: CASSYSPGGPGNEQFF. The CDR3 nucleotides are TGTGCCAGCAGTTACTCGCCGGGGGGGCCGGGGAATGAGCAGTTCTTC.

Ten or more counts support this clonotype. Its ends do not fully match the called genes, so a read error is possible. Here the CDR3 DNA reads TGTGCCAGCAGCTTATGGGGGGCCAATCAGCCCCAGCATTTT. Its protein is CASSLWGANQPQHF. The J gene is TRBJ1-5, the V gene TRBV28, with D possibly matching TRBD1 (6 bases). CDR1 and CDR2 from the germline V gene are MDHEN and SYDVKM. This CDR3 is built from 14 residues.